This T cell receptor beta chain was obtained from a study of cytomegalovirus exposure and HLA in healthy donors. This clone was seen just once. As yet, its antigen is unknown. Points from the study as a whole: In a later analysis, the majority of CMV-associated beta chains seemingly showed HLA restriction. Rare sequences made up most TCRs, while some public TCRs were found in many donors.

Healthy donors of bone marrow made up the group. The PCR employed 60 Vbeta primers together with 13 Jbeta primers. In the source study's methods: A follow-up analysis tallied about 88 million unique TCR beta chains, roughly 11 million shared. Clones were sequenced by immunoSEQ multiplex PCR, and TCRdb holds only the in-frame ones, with some missing. Clone size and the V and J calls come from that table; the DNA yielded D and trimming. This sample has about 140,000 clones, with approximately 84% found just once. This CDR3 is built from 15 residues. V gave up 2 bases and J gave up 7 bases; unmatched junction bases: 6. Germline V gene sequence: CDR1 SGHNT, CDR2 YYREEE (reference sequence).

Sequenced material: PBMCs. The genes are TRBV5-4 and TRBJ2-1, with TRBD2 matching over 10 bases. This clonotype originated in a woman in her thirties or forties in good health and CMV-seronegative. The DNA for the CDR3 is TGTGCCAGCAGCTTAGGGAGCGGGAGGGAGAATGAGCAGTTCTTC. Translated: CASSLGSGRENEQFF.